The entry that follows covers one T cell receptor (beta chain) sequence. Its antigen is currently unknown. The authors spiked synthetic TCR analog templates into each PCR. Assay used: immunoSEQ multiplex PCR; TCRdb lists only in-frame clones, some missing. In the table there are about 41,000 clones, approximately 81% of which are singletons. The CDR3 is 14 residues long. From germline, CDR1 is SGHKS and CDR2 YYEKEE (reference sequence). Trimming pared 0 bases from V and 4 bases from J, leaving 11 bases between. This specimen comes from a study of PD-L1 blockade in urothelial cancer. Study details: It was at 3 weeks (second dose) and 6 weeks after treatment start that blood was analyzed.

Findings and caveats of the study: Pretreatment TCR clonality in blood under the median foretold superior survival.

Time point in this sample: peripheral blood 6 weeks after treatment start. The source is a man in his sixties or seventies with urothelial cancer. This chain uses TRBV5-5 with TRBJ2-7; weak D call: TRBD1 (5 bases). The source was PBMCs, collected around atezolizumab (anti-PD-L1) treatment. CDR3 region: CASSLGIDSYEQYF. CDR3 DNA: TGTGCCAGCAGCTTGGGGATCGACAGTTACGAGCAGTACTTC.